What follows is one T cell receptor beta chain and its context. In the study's own analysis: How many nucleated cells were present was estimated from reference gene primer amplification. Clones were read by immunoSEQ multiplex PCR, and TCRdb kept only the in-frame ones, dropping some. The V and J calls and clone size were taken over from that table, and D and trimming were inferred from the DNA. The sample yields a few hundred thousand clones, roughly nine tenths seen once. The data stem from a study of blood T cell repertoires in COVID-19. Participants were aged about 18 to 90 years from about two dozen US areas. Each recovered donor of Cohort 3 presented with two negative PCRs, clearance, or symptom resolution. CDR1 is SQVTM and CDR2 is ANQGSEA in the germline V gene. This CDR3 is 15 amino acids long. Trimming pared 5 bases from V and 5 bases from J, leaving 21 bases between.

The material sequenced was PBMCs or T cells enriched from blood (not recorded which). The source is a woman in her 30s who had recovered from COVID-19. J is TRBJ2-5 and V is TRBV29-1; TRBD2 is a possible D gene (6 bases). For the CDR3, the DNA is TGCAGCGTTCCGGCTAGCGCCTTTATGGATGAGACCCAGTACTTC. This sequence encodes CSVPASAFMDETQYF.